Listed below are T cell receptor beta chains from one sample, sequenced in a study of breast tumors, draining lymph nodes, adjacent tissues. TCRdb passed the multiplex PCR reads through MiXCR, listing each CDR3 protein once. The top ten hold over 7.5% of the sample, which has tens of thousands of distinct CDR3 sequences, about 27% seen once. Sequenced sample: axillary lymph node tissue. The receptors were sampled from a female donor with breast cancer. Some clones in this sample may be carry-over from other donors' samples. CDR3s include the opening cysteine and the closing phenylalanine or tryptophan. Only part of the rows carry a size: once, few, many, or a class if the clone is expanded.

TRBJ1-1,TRBV3-1,.,CASSRRDRTGEAFF
TRBJ1-3,TRBV5-1,.,CASSLGTVTPGNTIYF
TRBJ1-5,TRBV7-2,.,CASSLDTNYEHF
TRBJ2-7,TRBV11-2,many,CASSWTSGSRGGEQYF
TRBJ2-7,TRBV25-1,many,CASRDGGSRADEQYF
TRBJ1-3,TRBV6-4,.,CASSDTDFQDSKQLCGDTIYF
TRBJ1-2,TRBV25-1,many,CASSLRTGSGYTF
TRBJ1-2,TRBV29-1,few,CSVEQGEGYGYTF
TRBJ2-5,TRBV20-1,many,CSASSRWGETQYF
TRBJ2-1,TRBV7-2,.,CASSQTASAAYNGRFF
TRBJ2-2,TRBV4-1,.,CASSHAREREQYFGPGTGELFF
TRBJ1-2,TRBV24-1,few,CATSLSDRAYGYTF
TRBJ2-1,TRBV7-8,.,CASSPLIAGGPDEQFF
TRBJ2-7,TRBV6-2/TRBV6-3,many,CASSWGATPYEQYF
TRBJ1-1,TRBV20-1,few,CSARKKNNRGISEAFF
TRBJ1-1,TRBV7-8,.,CASSLGQGFWTEAFF
TRBJ2-5,TRBV3-1,many,CASSQGVGIAETQYF
TRBJ1-2,TRBV5-1,.,CASSLASGGGYTF
TRBJ2-1,TRBV7-3,many,CASSPEPGSYNEQFF
TRBJ2-5,TRBV12-3/TRBV12-4,many,CASRGTENQETQYF
TRBJ2-5,TRBV20-1,medium-sized,CSANRVDKTQYF
TRBJ2-5,TRBV10-2,many,CASSERDGETQYF
TRBJ1-4,TRBV28,many,CASSRQGTGGEKLFF
TRBJ1-1,TRBV4-1,.,CASSQDRVSEAFF
TRBJ1-1,TRBV20-1,many,CSARNRAGTEAFF
TRBJ2-1,TRBV20-1,many,CSAFGQGRVYEQFF
TRBJ1-5,TRBV6-1,many,CASSEVGGAAQPQHF
TRBJ1-1,TRBV11-2,.,CASSLRGGQNTEAFF
TRBJ1-1,TRBV15,.,CATSRDLTVSAVAFF
TRBJ2-5,TRBV5-1,.,CASSLASQDNQETQYF
TRBJ2-6,TRBV9,.,CASSAGQGRGANVLTF
TRBJ2-2,TRBV6-1,many,CATATGRSTGELFF
TRBJ2-7,TRBV5-8,many,CASSSTGQGYEQYF
TRBJ1-2,TRBV7-9,many,CASSLKQGVRFHGYTF
TRBJ2-5,TRBV9,many,CASSVDSAPRGTQYF
TRBJ1-4,TRBV28,many,CASRGATGDNEKLFF
TRBJ2-5,TRBV9,many,CASSPGGQGVSETQYF
TRBJ1-1,TRBV25-1,.,CASSEFGGAYAEAFF
TRBJ1-5,TRBV28,.,CASSTRTGHSNQPQHF
TRBJ2-7,TRBV6-1,many,CASSDIGGSAEQYF
TRBJ2-1,TRBV9,many,CASSVDVGGNEQFF
TRBJ2-1,TRBV30,many,CAWSEVYEQFF
TRBJ1-5,TRBV2,many,CASSNRRNQPQHF
TRBJ1-1,TRBV24-1,few,CATSDRQGNTEAFF
TRBJ1-5,TRBV10-1,.,CASSERWGPNQPQHF
TRBJ2-7,TRBV15,.,CATSRGGTGGREQYF
TRBJ2-4,TRBV13,few,CASSPPPAEAKNIQYF
TRBJ2-1,TRBV12-3/TRBV12-4,once,CASSLALAGYNEQFF
TRBJ2-2,TRBV7-2,.,CASSFYICSARGLNTGELFF
TRBJ2-3,TRBV4-1,many,CASSRVGQAYNTQYF
TRBJ2-1,TRBV9,many,CASSERTSGSYNEQFF
TRBJ2-1,TRBV27,many,CASSLTLSSYNEQFF
TRBJ1-4,TRBV11-2,.,CASSPSSSKEEKLFF
TRBJ2-1,TRBV19,many,CASGVGAGAFNEQFF
TRBJ2-7,TRBV12-3/TRBV12-4,many,CASSPGPTYEQYF
TRBJ2-5,TRBV7-9,many,CASSLDWETQYF
TRBJ2-1,TRBV7-2,many,CASSLAGTGSYNEQFF